These 8 T cell receptor beta chains share one sample of origin, sequenced in a study of OX40 agonist ivuxolimab in advanced cancers. The table came from immunoSEQ multiplex PCR; TCRdb's copy has only in-frame clones and leaves some out. The table lists about 35,000 clones, 78% of them singletons. Sample: CD4+ or CD8+ T cells sorted from blood, taken in a trial of the OX40 agonist ivuxolimab. Receptor source: an adult with an advanced solid tumor such as melanoma, head and neck, liver or kidney cancer.

The chain carries TRBV14 and TRBJ2-3; D is unclear. The CDR3 sequence is 17 residues long. Germline assignment: CDR1 SGHDN and CDR2 FVKESK. Trimming stripped 0 bases from V and 2 bases from J, with 15 bases between. The CDR3 DNA sequence: TGTGCCAGCAGCCAAGATACCGCTACCTACTTCACAGATACGCAGTATTTT. Translating it yields CASSQDTATYFTDTQYF. The full variable domain, its missing parts supplied by reference TRBV14 and TRBJ2-3, is EAGVTQFPSHSVIEKGQTVTLRCDPISGHDNLYWYRRVMGKEIKFLLHFVKESKQDESGMPNNRFLAERTGGTYSTLKVQPAELEDSGVYFCASSQDTATYFTDTQYFGPGTRLTVL.

This CDR3 reads CASSSGTGRQPQHF. CDR3 bases: TGTGCCAGCAGTTCCGGGACAGGGAGGCAGCCCCAGCATTTT. This chain links TRBV6-1 with TRBJ1-5; 9 nucleotides align to TRBD1. Germline CDR1 reads MNHNS; CDR2 reads SASEGT. The V gene end was trimmed by 5 bases and the J gene end by 7 bases; junction bases not matched to a gene: 6. This CDR3 has 14 amino acids.

The chain carries TRBV9 and TRBJ2-7; unclear D gene. Trimming stripped 0 bases from V and 2 bases from J, with 9 bases between. Germline V lookup: CDR1 SGDLS, CDR2 YYNGEE. CDR3 length: 14 residues. The CDR3 DNA reads TGTGCCAGCAGCGTAGGCGGCAGTGCCTACGAGCAGTACTTC. Its translation is CASSVGGSAYEQYF.

The rearrangement joins TRBV28 to TRBJ2-7, with D hard to call. Germline loops: CDR1 MDHEN, CDR2 SYDVKM. Trimming pared 2 bases from V and 4 bases from J, leaving 3 bases between. This CDR3 spans 11 amino acids. CDR3 DNA sequence: TGTGCCAGCAGTTTAATATACGAGCAGTACTTC. Its translation: CASSLIYEQYF.

The gene calls are TRBV23-1 and TRBJ2-6; maybe TRBD1 (5 bases). TRBV23-1 is marked as an open reading frame, function uncertain. V dropped 7 bases and J dropped 0 bases, with 10 bases sitting between them. The CDR3 sequence is 15 residues long. The DNA of the CDR3 is TGCGCCAGCACGGACACCTGCTCTGGGGCCAACGTCCTGACTTTC. It translates to CASTDTCSGANVLTF.

The V and J genes are TRBV11-2 and TRBJ2-7; either TRBD1 or TRBD2 may fit D (5 bases each). V lost 5 bases to trimming and J lost 4 bases, with 18 bases between them. This CDR3 spans 15 amino acids. Germline CDR1 SGHAT, CDR2 FQNNGV. The DNA of the CDR3 is TGTGCCAGCAGCCTCCTGGGAGCGAGGGGATACGAGCAGTACTTC. Translation: CASSLLGARGYEQYF.

This clone is a singleton in its sample. The genes are TRBV11-2 and TRBJ1-1; TRBD1 matches 11 bases. The germline CDR1 and CDR2 sequences are SGHAT and FQNNGV. CDR3 size: 16 residues. V was pared by 5 bases and J by 2 bases, with 7 bases of the junction left unmatched. CDR3 protein: CASSTGTGGKNTEAFF. The CDR3 region has the DNA TGTGCCAGCAGCACCGGGACAGGGGGGAAAAACACTGAAGCTTTCTTT.

The rearrangement joins TRBV2 to TRBJ1-1; tentative D call: TRBD1 (6 bases). V was clipped by 9 bases and J by 4 bases, with 24 bases between them. The CDR3 runs 16 residues. The V gene's germline CDR1 is SNHLY and CDR2 FYNNEI. The CDR3 loop is CASQKGGNGVSTEAFF. DNA for the CDR3: TGTGCCAGTCAGAAGGGGGGGAATGGGGTGAGCACTGAAGCTTTCTTT.